This T cell receptor (beta chain) appears in the sequencing data of a study of T cell repertoires in cytomegalovirus infection. Study outcomes and limitations: What dominated the ex vivo response were HLA-C-restricted CMV-specific TCR beta clonotypes.

V lost 3 bases, J lost 1 base, and 9 bases stayed unmatched. The length of the CDR3 is 17 residues. Germline V gene sequence: CDR1 KGHSH, CDR2 LQKENI. As to this clonotype: Its antigen is still unknown.

TCRdb re-analysed the reads in MiXCR, keeping a single row per CDR3 protein. The table lists some 100,000 distinct CDR3 sequences, about 30% of them singletons, with roughly 81% in the top ten. The TCR sequence derives from a human donor in good health (CMV status not recorded). Some clones in this sample may be carry-over from other donors' samples. The chain carries TRBV18 and TRBJ1-1; 9 bases map to TRBD1. Sequenced material: CD8+ T cells from cultured PBMCs, taken from culture after CMV antigen stimulation. The CDR3, as DNA: TGTGCCAGCTCACCCGGTACAGGGGGCACCTGGAACACTGAAGCTTTCTTT. Its translation: CASSPGTGGTWNTEAFF.